A single sample gave rise to the 3 T cell receptor beta chains below, sequenced in a study of blood T cell repertoires in COVID-19. TCRdb's copy holds only in-frame clones and misses some; the assay was immunoSEQ multiplex PCR. The data contain fewer than 80,000 clones, 85% to 90% of them seen just once; the ten biggest clones take up 0.9% to 1.2%. Sequences were obtained from peripheral blood. These receptors came from a man aged 70 or older with acute or convalescent COVID-19.

Worth noting for this clone: Its ends do not fully match the called genes, so a read error is possible. The genes are TRBV2 and TRBJ1-2; D call uncertain. Germline V lookup: CDR1 SNHLY, CDR2 FYNNEI. The CDR3 runs 13 residues. Written as DNA, the CDR3 is TGTGCCAGCAGTGAAGGGCAGGCCTTTAGGCCCCATTTC. Translated: CASSEGQAFRPHF.

The chain has TRBV7-8 and TRBJ2-2; no clear D gene. V shed 4 bases and J shed 5 bases, with 11 bases lying between them. CDR1 and CDR2 (germline): SGHVS, FQNEAQ. The CDR3 runs 14 residues. This CDR3 is CASSSFTSTGELFF. The DNA for the CDR3 is TGTGCCAGCAGCTCTTTTACTTCGACCGGGGAGCTGTTTTTT.

The chain combines TRBV19 with TRBJ1-6; no clear D gene. This CDR3 has 12 amino acids. V shed 10 bases and J shed 9 bases, with 13 bases lying between them. Germline V gives CDR1 LNHDA, CDR2 SQIVND (reference sequence). CDR3 DNA: TGTGCCATCGGGCCTGGAGGTTCACCCCTCCACTTT. Translation gives CAIGPGGSPLHF.